This TCR beta chain stems from a study of CD8 T cells in ankylosing spondylitis. Broader study findings: In synovial fluid and blood from reactive arthritis, some motif variants were previously reported. The study identified a TCR beta motif of 7 or 8 highly homologous variants that appeared characteristic of ankylosing spondylitis blood. As for the disease-linked clones, they showed a CD8+ phenotype and occurred at relatively low frequencies in peripheral blood. Researchers reportedly found disease-linked clones significantly enriched in matched ankylosing spondylitis synovial fluid.

Only a few counts were recorded for this clonotype. Its specificity is unknown. Quantitative 5'-RACE was performed with molecular barcodes, and it yielded the TCR beta libraries. Using its own MiXCR run on the 5' RACE reads, TCRdb lists one record per CDR3 protein. In the table there are 670,000 or so distinct CDR3 sequences, roughly 19% of which are singletons. The V and J ends lost 2 bases and 2 bases respectively, with 11 bases between them. Germline V gene data show CDR1 as MNHNS and CDR2 as SASEGT. The CDR3 covers 15 residues. The V gene is TRBV6-1, the J gene TRBJ2-3, with no clear D. The receptor's source is a male donor with ankylosing spondylitis. Sample: blood, either unsorted or a sorted T cell fraction (not recorded which). In DNA form, the CDR3 reads TGTGCCAGCAGTGAACAGGATAAATTCACAGATACGCAGTATTTT. As protein: CASSEQDKFTDTQYF.